Below are 15 T cell receptor beta chains sequenced from a single sample in a study of T and B cells in COVID-19 patients. BIOMED2 TRB-A/B primer pools were used in multiplex TRB PCR. TCRdb fed the multiplex PCR reads into MiXCR, producing one record per CDR3 protein. The data show 18,000 or so distinct CDR3 sequences, 35% to 45% seen once. From blood, about 240-550 ng of genomic DNA served as TRB template. The sample taken for sequencing was blood. The receptors stem from a human donor with active COVID-19.

This clonotype was picked up many times. The chain combines TRBV6-5 with TRBJ2-3; D remains ambiguous. This CDR3 comprises 14 residues. Germline V gene data show CDR1 as MNHEY and CDR2 as SVGAGI. V lost 2 bases to trimming and J lost 3 bases, with 9 bases between them. The CDR3 is CASSYKLLTDTQYF. The CDR3 nucleotides read TGTGCCAGCAGTTACAAGCTCTTGACAGATACGCAGTATTTT.

This clonotype was picked up a small number of times. The chain uses TRBV27 and TRBJ1-2; D is undetermined. The germline gives CDR1 MNHEY, CDR2 SMNVEV (reference sequence). The ends were cut back, 5 bases at V and 7 bases at J, with 23 bases in the middle. The CDR3 is 16 residues long. The CDR3 loop is CASSPDIKGSGSGYTF. In nucleotides, the CDR3 is TGTGCCAGCAGTCCAGACATCAAGGGCTCCGGCTCTGGCTACACCTTC.

The sample holds a few counts of this clonotype. The chain joins TRBV19 to TRBJ1-2; D uncertain. Trimming pared 8 bases from V and 0 bases from J, leaving 13 bases between. The CDR3 extends over 14 amino acids. Germline V CDR1 and CDR2: LNHDA, SQIVND (reference sequence). The CDR3 coding sequence is TGTGCCAGTGCTGATGTGGGAGCTAACTATGGCTACACCTTC. As protein: CASADVGANYGYTF. Using reference TRBV19 and TRBJ1-2 for the parts outside the CDR3, the full variable domain is DGGITQSPKYLFRKEGQNVTLSCEQNLNHDAMYWYRQDPGQGLRLIYYSQIVNDFQKGDIAEGYSVSREKKESFPLTVTSAQKNPTAFYLCASADVGANYGYTFGSGTRLTVV.

This clonotype came up many times. This chain joins TRBV18 and TRBJ2-7; no clear D. Germline loops: CDR1 KGHSH, CDR2 LQKENI. The V end was cut by 3 bases, the J end by 12 bases, with 15 bases between. The CDR3 sequence is 12 residues long. The CDR3 protein is CASSPSLELRYF. As DNA, the CDR3 is TGTGCCAGCTCACCGTCTCTGGAGCTTCGGTACTTC.

This clonotype was counted a few times. V and J are TRBV27 and TRBJ2-3, with D possibly called TRBD1 or TRBD2 (7 bases each). This CDR3 contains 14 residues. Germline-derived CDR1 and CDR2 are MNHEY and SMNVEV (reference sequence). The V end lost 6 bases, the J end lost 6 bases, and 16 bases lay between the germline ends. This CDR3 reads CASRSGGAGDTQYF. CDR3 DNA: TGTGCCAGCAGGTCAGGGGGGGCCGGGGATACGCAGTATTTT.

The chain uses TRBV6-5 and TRBJ1-3, with a tentative D call TRBD1 (6 bases). CDR3 length: 18 amino acids. V shed 0 bases and J shed 0 bases, with 15 bases lying between them. CDR1 and CDR2 (germline): MNHEY, SVGAGI. This CDR3 reads CASSYSYGGHGSGNTIYF. The CDR3 nucleotides read TGTGCCAGCAGTTACTCGTATGGGGGGCACGGCTCTGGAAACACCATATATTTT.

The rearrangement uses TRBV6-5 and TRBJ2-1; 9 bases line up with TRBD1. Losses at the gene ends were 5 bases for V and 8 bases for J; bases not matched to a gene: 10. The CDR3 length is 15 residues. Germline loops: CDR1 MNHEY, CDR2 SVGAGI. The chain's CDR3 is CASSPPGTGSHEQFF. The CDR3 nucleotides are TGTGCCAGCAGTCCCCCCGGGACAGGGTCCCATGAGCAGTTCTTC.

In this sample, this clonotype turned up a few times. The V gene is TRBV18, the J gene TRBJ2-7; TRBD2 agrees at 10 bases. V lost 0 bases and J lost 6; bases outside the gene matches: 5. The CDR3 sequence is 15 residues long. CDR1 is KGHSH and CDR2 is LQKENI in the germline V gene. The CDR3 loop reads CASSPPFTSGAEQYF. CDR3 DNA sequence: TGTGCCAGCTCACCACCGTTTACTAGCGGGGCCGAGCAGTACTTC.

The rearrangement joins TRBV6-4 to TRBJ1-6, with D tentatively TRBD1 (6 bases). The CDR3 covers 13 residues. V was shortened by 8 bases and J by 8 bases, with 13 bases between the two germline ends. The germline gives CDR1 MRHNA, CDR2 SNTAGT. The CDR3 reads CASGPRGDSPLHF. CDR3 nucleotides: TGTGCCAGCGGTCCTAGGGGGGATTCACCCCTCCACTTT.

This clonotype is labeled medium-sized. The rearrangement links TRBV19 to TRBJ1-5; D remains unclear. Trimming left V 6 bases short and J 1 base short, with 4 bases between. This CDR3 is built from 12 residues. The germline V gene has CDR1 LNHDA and CDR2 SQIVND (reference sequence). The DNA for the CDR3 is TGTGCCAGTAGATTCAGCAATCAGCCCCAGCATTTT. This sequence encodes CASRFSNQPQHF.

The V and J genes are TRBV7-6 and TRBJ2-1; possibly TRBD1 for D (6 bases). The CDR3 sequence is 11 residues long. Trimming took 4 bases from V and 8 from J, leaving 6 bases between them. In germline, CDR1 is SGHVS, CDR2 FNYEAQ. The CDR3 region has the DNA TGTGCCAGCAGCTCAGGGGATGAGCAGTTCTTC. It encodes CASSSGDEQFF.

This clonotype was seen only a few times. The chain is built from TRBV13 and TRBJ2-1; no clear D gene. CDR1 and CDR2 (germline): PRHDT, FYEKMQ (reference sequence). The germline V and J ends were trimmed by 10 bases and 0 bases, with 13 bases remaining between them. The CDR3 sequence is 14 residues long. Written as DNA, the CDR3 is TGTGCCACTCACCTAAGGGCCTCCTACAATGAGCAGTTCTTC. Residues: CATHLRASYNEQFF.

At least ten counts were recorded for this clonotype. The chain employs TRBV19 and TRBJ1-5; D not resolved. CDR1 is LNHDA and CDR2 is SQIVND in the germline V gene (reference sequence). V lost 5 bases, J lost 2 bases, and 4 bases lay in between. CDR3 size: 12 residues. The chain's CDR3 is CASSHGNQPQHF. DNA for the CDR3: TGTGCCAGTAGTCACGGCAATCAGCCCCAGCATTTT.

This clonotype has more than one count but fewer than ten. The chain has TRBV27 and TRBJ1-1; D is unclear. There are 13 residues in the CDR3. V dropped 7 bases and J dropped 1 base, with 10 bases sitting between them. CDR1 and CDR2 (germline): MNHEY, SMNVEV (reference sequence). CDR3 in amino acids: CASTTLGNTEAFF. Written as DNA, the CDR3 is TGTGCCAGCACCACCCTGGGGAACACTGAAGCTTTCTTT.

This clonotype has just a few counts. The chain is built from TRBV5-5 and TRBJ1-6; D may be TRBD1 (6 bases). Germline V gene sequence: CDR1 SGHKS, CDR2 YYEKEE (reference sequence). The CDR3 is 14 amino acids. The V and J ends lost 4 bases and 10 bases respectively, with 15 bases between them. CDR3 coding DNA: TGTGCCAGCAGCCCCCGACAGGATGGATCACCCCTCCACTTT. Residues: CASSPRQDGSPLHF.